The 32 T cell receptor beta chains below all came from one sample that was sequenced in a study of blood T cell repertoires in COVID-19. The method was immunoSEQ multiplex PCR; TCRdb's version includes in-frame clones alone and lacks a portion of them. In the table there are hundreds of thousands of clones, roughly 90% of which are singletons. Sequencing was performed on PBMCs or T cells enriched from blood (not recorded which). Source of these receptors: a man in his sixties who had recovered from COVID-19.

CDR3 DNA: TGTGCCAGCAGTTACTCGGGGGACAGTTTGAGGGAGCAGTACTTC. This codes for CASSYSGDSLREQYF. J is TRBJ2-7 and V is TRBV6-5, with TRBD1 matching 7 bases. The CDR3 totals 15 residues. Germline V lookup: CDR1 MNHEY, CDR2 SVGAGI. The V segment lost 0 bases and the J segment 7 bases; nucleotides outside the gene matches: 9.

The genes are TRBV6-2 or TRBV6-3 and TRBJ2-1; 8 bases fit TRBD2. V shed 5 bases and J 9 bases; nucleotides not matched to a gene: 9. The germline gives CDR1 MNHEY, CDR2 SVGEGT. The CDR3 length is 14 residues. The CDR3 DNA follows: TGTGCCAGCAGTACCTTGGGACTAGGCACTGAGCAGTTCTTC. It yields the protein CASSTLGLGTEQFF.

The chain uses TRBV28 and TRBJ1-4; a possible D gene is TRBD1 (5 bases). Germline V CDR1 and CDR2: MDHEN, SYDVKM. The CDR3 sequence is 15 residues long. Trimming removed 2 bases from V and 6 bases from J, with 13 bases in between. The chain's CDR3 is CASSLGGEGDEKLFF. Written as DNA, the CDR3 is TGTGCCAGCAGTTTAGGGGGGGAAGGGGATGAAAAACTGTTTTTT. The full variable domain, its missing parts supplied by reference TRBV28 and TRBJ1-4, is DVKVTQSSRYLVKRTGEKVFLECVQDMDHENMFWYRQDPGLGLRLIYFSYDVKMKEKGDIPEGYSVSREKKERFSLILESASTNQTSMYLCASSLGGEGDEKLFFGSGTQLSVL.

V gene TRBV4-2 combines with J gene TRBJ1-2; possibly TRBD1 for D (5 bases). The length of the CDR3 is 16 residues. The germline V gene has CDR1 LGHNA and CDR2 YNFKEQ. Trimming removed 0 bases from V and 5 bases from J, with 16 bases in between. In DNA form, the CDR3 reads TGTGCCAGCAGCCAAGAATGGGCCCTAGGGGTATATGGCTACACCTTC. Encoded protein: CASSQEWALGVYGYTF.

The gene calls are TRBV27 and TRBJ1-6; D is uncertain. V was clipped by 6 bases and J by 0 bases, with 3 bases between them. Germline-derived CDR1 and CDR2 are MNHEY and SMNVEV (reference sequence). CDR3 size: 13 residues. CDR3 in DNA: TGTGCCAGCAGCCTCTCCTATAATTCACCCCTCCACTTT. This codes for CASSLSYNSPLHF.

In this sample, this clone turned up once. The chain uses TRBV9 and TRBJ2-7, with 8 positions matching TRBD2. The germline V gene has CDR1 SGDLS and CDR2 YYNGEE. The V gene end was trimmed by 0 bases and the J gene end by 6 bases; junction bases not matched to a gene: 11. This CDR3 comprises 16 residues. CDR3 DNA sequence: TGTGCCAGCAGCGTAGACGGGGCGAGCGGGAGATCCGAGCAGTACTTC. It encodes CASSVDGASGRSEQYF.

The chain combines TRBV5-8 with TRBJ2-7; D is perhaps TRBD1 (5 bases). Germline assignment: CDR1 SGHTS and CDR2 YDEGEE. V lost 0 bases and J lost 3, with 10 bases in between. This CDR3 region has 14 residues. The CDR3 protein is CASSLGQILYEQYF. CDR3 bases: TGTGCCAGCAGCTTGGGACAGATACTCTACGAGCAGTACTTC. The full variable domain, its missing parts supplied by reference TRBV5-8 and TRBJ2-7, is EAGVTQSPTHLIKTRGQQATLRCSPISGHTSVYWYQQALGLGLQFLLWYDEGEERNRGNFPPRFSGRQFPNYSSELNVNALELEDSALYLCASSLGQILYEQYFGPGTRLTVT.

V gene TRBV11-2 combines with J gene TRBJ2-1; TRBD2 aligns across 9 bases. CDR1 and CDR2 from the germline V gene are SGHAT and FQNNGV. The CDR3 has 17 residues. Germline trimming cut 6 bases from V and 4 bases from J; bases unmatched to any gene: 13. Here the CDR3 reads CASRRGAGGPVYNEQFF. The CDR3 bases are TGTGCCAGCAGAAGGGGGGCGGGAGGGCCAGTTTACAATGAGCAGTTCTTC.

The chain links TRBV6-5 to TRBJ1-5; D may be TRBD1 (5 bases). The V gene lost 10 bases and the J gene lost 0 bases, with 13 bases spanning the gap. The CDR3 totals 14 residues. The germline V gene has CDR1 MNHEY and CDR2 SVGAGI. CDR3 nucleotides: TGTGCCACAACAGGACCGTATAGCAATCAGCCCCAGCATTTT. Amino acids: CATTGPYSNQPQHF.

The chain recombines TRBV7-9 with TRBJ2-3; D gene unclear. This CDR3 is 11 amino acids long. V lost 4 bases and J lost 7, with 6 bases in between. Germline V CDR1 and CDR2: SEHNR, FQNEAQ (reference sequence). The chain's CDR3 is CASSSLNTQYF. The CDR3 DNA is TGTGCCAGCAGCTCTCTAAATACGCAGTATTTT.

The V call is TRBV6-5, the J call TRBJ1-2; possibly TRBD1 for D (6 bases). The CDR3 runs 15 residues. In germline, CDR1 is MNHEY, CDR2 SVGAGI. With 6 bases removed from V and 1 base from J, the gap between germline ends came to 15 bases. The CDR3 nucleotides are TGTGCCAGCAGCCTTTCGGGACACCTTAACTATGGCTACACCTTC. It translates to CASSLSGHLNYGYTF.

For the CDR3, the DNA is TGTGCCAGCAGCTCCGCCGGGACAGCCTACGAGCAGTACTTC. It encodes CASSSAGTAYEQYF. The genes are TRBV7-9 and TRBJ2-7; 7 bases line up with TRBD1. J was trimmed by 2 bases and V by 4 bases; bases with no gene match: 5. The CDR3 covers 14 residues. The V gene's germline CDR1 is SEHNR and CDR2 FQNEAQ (reference sequence).

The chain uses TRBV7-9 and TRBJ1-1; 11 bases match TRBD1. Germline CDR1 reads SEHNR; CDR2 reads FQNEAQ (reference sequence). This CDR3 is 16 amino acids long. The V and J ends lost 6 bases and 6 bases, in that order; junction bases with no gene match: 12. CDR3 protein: CASRPPGQGVGAEAFF. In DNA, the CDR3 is TGTGCCAGCAGACCCCCGGGACAGGGGGTAGGCGCTGAAGCTTTCTTT. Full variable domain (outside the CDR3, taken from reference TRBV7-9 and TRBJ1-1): DTGVSQNPRHKITKRGQNVTFRCDPISEHNRLYWYRQTLGQGPEFLTYFQNEAQLEKSRLLSDRFSAERPKGSFSTLEIQRTEQGDSAMYLCASRPPGQGVGAEAFFGQGTRLTVV.

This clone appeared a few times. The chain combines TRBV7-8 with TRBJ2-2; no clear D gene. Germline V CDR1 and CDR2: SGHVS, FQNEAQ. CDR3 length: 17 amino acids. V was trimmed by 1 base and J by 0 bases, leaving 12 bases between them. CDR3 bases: TGTGCCAGCAGCTTAGAACCGGGTAGAGCGAACACCGGGGAGCTGTTTTTT. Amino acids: CASSLEPGRANTGELFF.

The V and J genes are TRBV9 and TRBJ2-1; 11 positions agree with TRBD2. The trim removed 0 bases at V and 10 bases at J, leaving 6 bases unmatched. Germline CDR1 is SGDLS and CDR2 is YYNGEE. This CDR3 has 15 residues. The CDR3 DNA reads TGTGCCAGCAGCGTAGAGCTAGCGGGGGGCTCGGAGCAGTTCTTC. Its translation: CASSVELAGGSEQFF.

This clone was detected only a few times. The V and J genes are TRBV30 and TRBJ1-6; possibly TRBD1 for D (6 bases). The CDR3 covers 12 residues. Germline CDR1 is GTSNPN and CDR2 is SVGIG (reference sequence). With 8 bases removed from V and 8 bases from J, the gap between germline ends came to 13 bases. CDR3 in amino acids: CAIDRRHSPLHF. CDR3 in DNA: TGTGCCATAGACAGGAGGCATTCACCCCTCCACTTT. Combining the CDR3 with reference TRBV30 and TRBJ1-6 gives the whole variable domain SQTIHQWPATLVQPVGSPLSLECTVEGTSNPNLYWYRQAAGRGLQLLFYSVGIGQISSEVPQNLSASRPQDRQFILSSKKLLLSDSGFYLCAIDRRHSPLHFGNGTRLTVT.

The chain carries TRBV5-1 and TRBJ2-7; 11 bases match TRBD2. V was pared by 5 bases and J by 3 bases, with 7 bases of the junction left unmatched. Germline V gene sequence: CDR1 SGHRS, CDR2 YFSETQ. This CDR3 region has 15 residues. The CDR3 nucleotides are TGCGCCAGCAGTCTGGATGGGACTAGCGGCTACGAGCAGTACTTC. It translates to CASSLDGTSGYEQYF.

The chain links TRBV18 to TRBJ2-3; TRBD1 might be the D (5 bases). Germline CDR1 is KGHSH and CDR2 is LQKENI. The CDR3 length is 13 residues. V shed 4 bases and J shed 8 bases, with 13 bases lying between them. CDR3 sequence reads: CASSLGHQSTQYF. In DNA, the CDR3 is TGTGCCAGCTCACTCGGACACCAAAGTACGCAGTATTTT.

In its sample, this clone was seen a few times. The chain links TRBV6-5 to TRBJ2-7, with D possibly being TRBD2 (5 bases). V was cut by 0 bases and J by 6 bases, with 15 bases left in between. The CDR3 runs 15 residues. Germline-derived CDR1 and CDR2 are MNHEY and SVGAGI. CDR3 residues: CASSYSGSAAGEQYF. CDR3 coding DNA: TGTGCCAGCAGTTACTCCGGCTCTGCGGCGGGCGAGCAGTACTTC.

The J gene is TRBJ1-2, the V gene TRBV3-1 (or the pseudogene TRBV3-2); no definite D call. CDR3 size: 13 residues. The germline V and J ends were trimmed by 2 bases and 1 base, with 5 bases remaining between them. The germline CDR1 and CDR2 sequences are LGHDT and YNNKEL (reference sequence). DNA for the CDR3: TGTGCCAGCAGCCAAACTAGTAACTATGGCTACACCTTC. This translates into CASSQTSNYGYTF.

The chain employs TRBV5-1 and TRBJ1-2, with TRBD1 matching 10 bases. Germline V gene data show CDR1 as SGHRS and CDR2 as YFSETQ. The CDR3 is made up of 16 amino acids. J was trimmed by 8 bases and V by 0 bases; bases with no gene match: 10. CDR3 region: CASSLGWGTGVDGYTF. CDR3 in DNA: TGCGCCAGCAGCTTGGGTTGGGGGACAGGGGTTGACGGCTACACCTTC. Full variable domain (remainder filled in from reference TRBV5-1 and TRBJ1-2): KAGVTQTPRYLIKTRGQQVTLSCSPISGHRSVSWYQQTPGQGLQFLFEYFSETQRNKGNFPGRFSGRQFSNSRSEMNVSTLELGDSALYLCASSLGWGTGVDGYTFGSGTRLTVV.

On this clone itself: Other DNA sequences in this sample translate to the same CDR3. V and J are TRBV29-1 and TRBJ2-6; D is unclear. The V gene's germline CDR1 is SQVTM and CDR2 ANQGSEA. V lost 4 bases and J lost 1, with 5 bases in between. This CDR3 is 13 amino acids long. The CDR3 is CSVAVSGANVLTF. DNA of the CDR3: TGCAGCGTTGCGGTTTCTGGGGCCAACGTCCTGACTTTC. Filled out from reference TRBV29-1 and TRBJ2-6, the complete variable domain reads SAVISQKPSRDICQRGTSLTIQCQVDSQVTMMFWYRQQPGQSLTLIATANQGSEATYESGFVIDKFPISRPNLTFSTLTVSNMSPEDSSIYLCSVAVSGANVLTFGAGSRLTVL.

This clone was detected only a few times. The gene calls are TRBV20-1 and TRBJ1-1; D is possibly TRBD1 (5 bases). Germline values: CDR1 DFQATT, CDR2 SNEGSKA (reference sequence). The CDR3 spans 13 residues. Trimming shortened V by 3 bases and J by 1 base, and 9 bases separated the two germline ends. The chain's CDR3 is CSASLQANTEAFF. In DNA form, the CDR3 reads TGCAGTGCTAGTCTACAGGCGAACACTGAAGCTTTCTTT.

As DNA, the CDR3 is TGTGCCAGCAGCGTTAGCGGGCCTAATGAGCAGTTCTTC. Translating gives CASSVSGPNEQFF. The J gene is TRBJ2-1, the V gene TRBV2, with 7 positions matching TRBD2. Unmatched junction bases numbered 6, after V lost 6 bases and J lost 7 bases. Germline-derived CDR1 and CDR2 are SNHLY and FYNNEI. This CDR3 contains 13 residues.

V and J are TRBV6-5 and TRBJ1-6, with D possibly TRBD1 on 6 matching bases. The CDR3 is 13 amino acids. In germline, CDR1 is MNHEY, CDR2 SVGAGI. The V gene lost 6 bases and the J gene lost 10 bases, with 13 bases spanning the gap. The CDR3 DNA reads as TGTGCCAGCAGAAAACAGGGCAACTCACCCCTCCACTTT. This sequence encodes CASRKQGNSPLHF.

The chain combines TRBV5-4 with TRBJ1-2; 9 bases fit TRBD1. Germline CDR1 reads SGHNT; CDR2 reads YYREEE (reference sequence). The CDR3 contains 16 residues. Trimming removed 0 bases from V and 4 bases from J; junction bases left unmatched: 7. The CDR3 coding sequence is TGTGCCAGCAGCTTGGACAGGGGGCGGACGGGCTATGGCTACACCTTC. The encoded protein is CASSLDRGRTGYGYTF.

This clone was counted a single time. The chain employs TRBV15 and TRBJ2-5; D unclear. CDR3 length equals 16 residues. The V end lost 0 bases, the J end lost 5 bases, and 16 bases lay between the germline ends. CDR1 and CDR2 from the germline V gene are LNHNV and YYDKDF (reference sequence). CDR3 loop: CATSREAGGVMETQYF. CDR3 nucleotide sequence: TGTGCCACCAGCAGAGAGGCTGGCGGTGTAATGGAGACCCAGTACTTC.

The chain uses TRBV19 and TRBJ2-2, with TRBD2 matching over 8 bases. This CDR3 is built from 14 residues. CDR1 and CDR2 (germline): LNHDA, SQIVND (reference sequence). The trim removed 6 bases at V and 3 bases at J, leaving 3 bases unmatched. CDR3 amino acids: CASRSGSHTGELFF. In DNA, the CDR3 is TGTGCCAGTAGAAGCGGGAGTCACACCGGGGAGCTGTTTTTT.

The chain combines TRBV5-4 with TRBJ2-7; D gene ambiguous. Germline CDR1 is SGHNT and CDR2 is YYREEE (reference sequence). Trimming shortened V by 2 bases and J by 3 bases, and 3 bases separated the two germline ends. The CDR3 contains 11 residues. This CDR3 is CASSFGYEQYF. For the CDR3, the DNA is TGTGCCAGCAGCTTCGGCTACGAGCAGTACTTC.

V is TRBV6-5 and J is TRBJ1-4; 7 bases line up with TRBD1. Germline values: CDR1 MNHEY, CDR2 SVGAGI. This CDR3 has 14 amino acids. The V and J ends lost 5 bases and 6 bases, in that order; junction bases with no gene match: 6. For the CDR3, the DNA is TGTGCCAGCAGTATAGGGGGCGCCTATGAAAAACTGTTTTTT. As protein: CASSIGGAYEKLFF.

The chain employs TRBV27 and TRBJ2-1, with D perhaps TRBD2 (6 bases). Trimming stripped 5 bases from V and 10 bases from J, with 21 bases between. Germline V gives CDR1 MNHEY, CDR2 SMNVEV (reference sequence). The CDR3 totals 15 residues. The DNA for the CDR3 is TGTGCCAGCAGTCCCTCCCCGGGAGTATATGGCGAGCAGTTCTTC. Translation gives CASSPSPGVYGEQFF.

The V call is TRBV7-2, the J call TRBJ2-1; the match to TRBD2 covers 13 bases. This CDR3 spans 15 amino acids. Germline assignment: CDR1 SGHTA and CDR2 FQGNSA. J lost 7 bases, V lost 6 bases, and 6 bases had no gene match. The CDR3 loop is CASRTGTSGANEQFF. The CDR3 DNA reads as TGTGCCAGCAGGACCGGGACTAGCGGGGCTAATGAGCAGTTCTTC.